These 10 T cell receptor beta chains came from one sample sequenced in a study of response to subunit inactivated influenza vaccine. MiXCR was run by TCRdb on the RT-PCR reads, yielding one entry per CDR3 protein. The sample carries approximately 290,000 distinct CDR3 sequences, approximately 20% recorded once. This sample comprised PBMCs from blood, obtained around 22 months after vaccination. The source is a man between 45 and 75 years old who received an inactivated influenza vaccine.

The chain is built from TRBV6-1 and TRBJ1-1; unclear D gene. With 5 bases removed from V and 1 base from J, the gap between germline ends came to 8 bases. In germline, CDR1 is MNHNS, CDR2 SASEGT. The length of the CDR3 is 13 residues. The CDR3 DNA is TGTGCCAGCAGTAGGTGGAAGAACACTGAAGCTTTCTTT. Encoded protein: CASSRWKNTEAFF.

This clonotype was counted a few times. The CDR3 sequence is CASSTPAGETQYF. The CDR3 bases are TGCGCCAGCAGCACCCCAGCAGGGGAGACCCAGTACTTC. The genes are TRBV4-1 and TRBJ2-5, with D tentatively TRBD1 (5 bases). Germline V CDR1 and CDR2: MGHRA, YSYEKL. This CDR3 spans 13 amino acids. The V end lost 5 bases, the J end lost 5 bases, and 12 bases lay between the germline ends.

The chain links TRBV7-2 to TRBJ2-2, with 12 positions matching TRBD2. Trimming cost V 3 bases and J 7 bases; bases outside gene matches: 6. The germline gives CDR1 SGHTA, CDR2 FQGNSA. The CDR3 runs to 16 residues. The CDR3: CASSLLAGGHGGELFF. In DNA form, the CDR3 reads TGTGCCAGCAGCTTGCTAGCGGGGGGGCATGGCGGGGAGCTGTTTTTT.

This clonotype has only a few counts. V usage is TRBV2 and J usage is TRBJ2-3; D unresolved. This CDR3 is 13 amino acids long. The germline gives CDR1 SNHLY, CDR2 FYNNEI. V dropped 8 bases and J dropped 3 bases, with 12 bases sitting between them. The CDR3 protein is CASHAERTDTQYF. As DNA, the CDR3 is TGTGCCAGCCACGCTGAGAGGACAGATACGCAGTATTTT.

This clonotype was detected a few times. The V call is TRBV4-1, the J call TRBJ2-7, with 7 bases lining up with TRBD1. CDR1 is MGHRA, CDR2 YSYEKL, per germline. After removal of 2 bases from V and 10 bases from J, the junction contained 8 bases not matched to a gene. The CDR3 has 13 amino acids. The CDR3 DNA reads TGCGCCAGCAGCCAACCGGGACAGCCATACCAGTACTTC. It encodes CASSQPGQPYQYF.

Here the CDR3 DNA reads TGTGCCAGCAGTTACGTGTCAGGGGCTGAAGCTTTCTTT. Protein product: CASSYVSGAEAFF. The V call is TRBV6-6, the J call TRBJ1-1; D is perhaps TRBD1 (6 bases). In germline, CDR1 is MNHNY, CDR2 SVGAGI (reference sequence). With 2 bases removed from V and 6 bases from J, the gap between germline ends came to 10 bases. The CDR3 runs 13 residues.

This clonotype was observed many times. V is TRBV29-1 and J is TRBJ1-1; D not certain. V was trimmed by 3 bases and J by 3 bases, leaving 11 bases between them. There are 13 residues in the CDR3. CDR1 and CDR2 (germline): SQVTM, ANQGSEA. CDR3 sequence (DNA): TGCAGCGTTGAGATGGGCCTCCACACTGAAGCTTTCTTT. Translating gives CSVEMGLHTEAFF.

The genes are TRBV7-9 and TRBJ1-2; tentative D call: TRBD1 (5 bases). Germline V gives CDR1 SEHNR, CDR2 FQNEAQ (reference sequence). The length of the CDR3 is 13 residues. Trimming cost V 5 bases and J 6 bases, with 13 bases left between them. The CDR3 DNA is TGTGCCAGCAGCCGAGGGGAACTGGATGGCTACACCTTC. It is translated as CASSRGELDGYTF.

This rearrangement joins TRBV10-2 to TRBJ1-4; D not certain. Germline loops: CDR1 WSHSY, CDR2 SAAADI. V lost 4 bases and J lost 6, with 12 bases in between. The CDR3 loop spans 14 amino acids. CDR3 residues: CASSGGESYEKLFF. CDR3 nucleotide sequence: TGCGCCAGCAGTGGAGGCGAATCATATGAAAAACTGTTTTTT.

CDR3 residues: CSARVSTDTQYF. The CDR3 nucleotides are TGCAGTGCTAGAGTCAGCACAGATACGCAGTATTTT. The chain combines TRBV20-1 with TRBJ2-3; D is unresolved. The germline V gene encodes CDR1 DFQATT and CDR2 SNEGSKA (reference sequence). The V end lost 1 base, the J end lost 0 bases, and 2 bases lay between the germline ends. The CDR3 runs 12 residues.